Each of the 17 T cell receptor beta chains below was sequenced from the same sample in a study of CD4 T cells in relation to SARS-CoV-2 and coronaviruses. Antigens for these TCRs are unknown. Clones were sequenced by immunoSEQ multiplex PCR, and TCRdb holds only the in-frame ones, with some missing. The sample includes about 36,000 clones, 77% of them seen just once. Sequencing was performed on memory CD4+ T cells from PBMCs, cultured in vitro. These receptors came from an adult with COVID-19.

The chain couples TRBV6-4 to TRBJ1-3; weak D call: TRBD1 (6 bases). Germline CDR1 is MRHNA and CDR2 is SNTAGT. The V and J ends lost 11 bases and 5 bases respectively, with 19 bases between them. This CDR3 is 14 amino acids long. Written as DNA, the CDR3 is TGTGCCGGGCGCAGGGGCCTGGGCAGAAACACCATATATTTT. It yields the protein CAGRRGLGRNTIYF.

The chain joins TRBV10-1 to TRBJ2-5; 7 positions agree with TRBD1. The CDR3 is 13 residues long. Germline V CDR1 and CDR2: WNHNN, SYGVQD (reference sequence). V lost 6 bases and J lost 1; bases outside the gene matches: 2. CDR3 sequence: CASSRDSQETQYF. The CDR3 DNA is TGCGCCAGCAGCCGGGACAGCCAAGAGACCCAGTACTTC.

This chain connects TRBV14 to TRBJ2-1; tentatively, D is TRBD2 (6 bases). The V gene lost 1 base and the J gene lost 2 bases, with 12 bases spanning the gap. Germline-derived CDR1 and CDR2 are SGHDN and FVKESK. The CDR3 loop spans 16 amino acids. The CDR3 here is CASSQGRDFTYNEQFF. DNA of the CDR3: TGTGCCAGCAGCCAAGGTCGGGACTTCACCTACAATGAGCAGTTCTTC.

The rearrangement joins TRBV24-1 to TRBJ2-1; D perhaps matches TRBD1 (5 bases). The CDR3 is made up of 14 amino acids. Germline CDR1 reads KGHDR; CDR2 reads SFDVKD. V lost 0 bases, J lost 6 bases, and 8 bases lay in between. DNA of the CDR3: TGTGCCACCAGTGATTTGGAAAGGGGCAATGAGCAGTTCTTC. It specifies CATSDLERGNEQFF.

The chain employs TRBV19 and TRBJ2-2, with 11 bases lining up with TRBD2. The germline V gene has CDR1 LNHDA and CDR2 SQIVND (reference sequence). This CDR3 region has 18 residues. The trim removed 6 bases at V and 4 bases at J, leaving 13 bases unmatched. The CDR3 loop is CASRSVYSGRAGTGELFF. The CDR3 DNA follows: TGTGCCAGTAGGTCGGTGTATAGCGGGAGGGCTGGCACCGGGGAGCTGTTTTTT.

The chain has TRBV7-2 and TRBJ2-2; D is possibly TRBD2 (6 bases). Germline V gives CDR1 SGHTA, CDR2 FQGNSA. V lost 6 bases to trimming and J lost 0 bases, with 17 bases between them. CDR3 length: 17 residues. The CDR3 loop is CASRHGRRGANTGELFF. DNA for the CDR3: TGTGCCAGCAGGCACGGTAGGCGGGGCGCGAACACCGGGGAGCTGTTTTTT.

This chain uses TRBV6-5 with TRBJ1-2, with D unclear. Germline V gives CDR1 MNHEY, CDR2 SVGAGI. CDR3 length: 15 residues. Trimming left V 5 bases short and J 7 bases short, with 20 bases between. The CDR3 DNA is TGTGCCAGCAGTAGATATGCCGGGTCTGCGGGTGGCTACACCTTC. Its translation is CASSRYAGSAGGYTF.

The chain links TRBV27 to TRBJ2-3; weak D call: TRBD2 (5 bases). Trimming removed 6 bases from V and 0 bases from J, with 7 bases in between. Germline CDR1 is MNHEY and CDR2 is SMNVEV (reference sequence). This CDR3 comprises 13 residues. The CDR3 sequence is CASRGSSTDTQYF. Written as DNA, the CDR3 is TGTGCCAGCAGGGGGAGTAGCACAGATACGCAGTATTTT.

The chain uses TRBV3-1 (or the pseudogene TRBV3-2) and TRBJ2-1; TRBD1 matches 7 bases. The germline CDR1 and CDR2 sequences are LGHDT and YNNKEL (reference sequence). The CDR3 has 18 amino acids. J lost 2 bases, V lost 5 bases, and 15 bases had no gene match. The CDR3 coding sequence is TGTGCCAGCAGCTCCGGGACAGAGGGGAGTATAACCTACAATGAGCAGTTCTTC. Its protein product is CASSSGTEGSITYNEQFF.

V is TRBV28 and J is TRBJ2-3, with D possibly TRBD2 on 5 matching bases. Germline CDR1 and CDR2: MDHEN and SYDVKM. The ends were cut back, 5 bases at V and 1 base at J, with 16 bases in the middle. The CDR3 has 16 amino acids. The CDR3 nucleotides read TGTGCCAGCAGTAGTTTAGGGAGACGAGGCACAGATACGCAGTATTTT. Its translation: CASSSLGRRGTDTQYF.

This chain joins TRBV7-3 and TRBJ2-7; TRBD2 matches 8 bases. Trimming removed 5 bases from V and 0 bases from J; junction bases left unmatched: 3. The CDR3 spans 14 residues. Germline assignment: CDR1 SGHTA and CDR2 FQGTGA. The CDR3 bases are TGTGCCAGCAGCCGGGGGGGCAGCTCCTACGAGCAGTACTTC. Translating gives CASSRGGSSYEQYF.

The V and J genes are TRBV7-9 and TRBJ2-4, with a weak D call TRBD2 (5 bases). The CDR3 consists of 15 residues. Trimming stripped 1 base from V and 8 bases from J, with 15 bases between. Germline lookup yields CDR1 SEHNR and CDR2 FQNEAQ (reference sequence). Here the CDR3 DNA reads TGTGCCAGCAGCTTAGGGGTACTAGAGTCGGACATTCAGTACTTC. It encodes CASSLGVLESDIQYF.

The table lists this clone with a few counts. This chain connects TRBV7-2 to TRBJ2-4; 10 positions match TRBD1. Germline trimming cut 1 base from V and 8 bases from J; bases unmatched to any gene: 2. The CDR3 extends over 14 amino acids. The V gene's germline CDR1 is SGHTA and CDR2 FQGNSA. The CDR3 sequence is CASSLGQGADIQYF. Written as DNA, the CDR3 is TGTGCCAGCAGCTTAGGACAGGGGGCGGACATTCAGTACTTC.

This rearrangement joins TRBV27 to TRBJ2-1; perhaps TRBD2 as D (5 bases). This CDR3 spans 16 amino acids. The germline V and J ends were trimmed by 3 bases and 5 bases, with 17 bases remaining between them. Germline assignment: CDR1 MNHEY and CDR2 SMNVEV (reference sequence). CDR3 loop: CASSFLERVSHNEQFF. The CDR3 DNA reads TGTGCCAGCAGTTTCCTAGAGAGGGTTAGTCACAATGAGCAGTTCTTC.

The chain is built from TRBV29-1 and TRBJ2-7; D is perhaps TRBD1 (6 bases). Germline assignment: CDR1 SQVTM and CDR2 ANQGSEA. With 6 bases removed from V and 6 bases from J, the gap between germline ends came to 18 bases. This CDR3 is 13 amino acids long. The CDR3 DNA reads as TGCAGCGTCGGTGACAGGAGACGTGGCGAGCAGTACTTC. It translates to CSVGDRRRGEQYF.

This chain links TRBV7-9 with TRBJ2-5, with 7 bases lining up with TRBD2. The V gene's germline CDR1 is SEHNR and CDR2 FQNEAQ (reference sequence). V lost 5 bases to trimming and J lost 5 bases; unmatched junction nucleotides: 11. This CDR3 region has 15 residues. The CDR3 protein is CASSPTAGREETQYF. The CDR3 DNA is TGTGCCAGCAGCCCAACCGCTGGGCGGGAGGAGACCCAGTACTTC. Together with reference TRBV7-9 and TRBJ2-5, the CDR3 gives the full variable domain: DTGVSQNPRHKITKRGQNVTFRCDPISEHNRLYWYRQTLGQGPEFLTYFQNEAQLEKSRLLSDRFSAERPKGSFSTLEIQRTEQGDSAMYLCASSPTAGREETQYFGPGTRLLVL.

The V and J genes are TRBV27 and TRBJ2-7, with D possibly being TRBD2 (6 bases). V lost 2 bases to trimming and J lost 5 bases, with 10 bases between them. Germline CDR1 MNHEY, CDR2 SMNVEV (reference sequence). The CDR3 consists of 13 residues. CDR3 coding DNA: TGTGCCAGCAGTTTACGGGGGTATCACGAGCAGTACTTC. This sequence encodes CASSLRGYHEQYF.